This T cell receptor (beta chain) is drawn from a study of blood T cell repertoires in COVID-19 (dated by TCRdb to the early 2020s). Study-wide context: Samples covering the acute and convalescent phases of COVID-19 were provided by collaborators in the United States, Italy and Spain. The prospective study material was composed of cDNA or gDNA derived from T cells, B-cell-depleted T cells, or PBMCs. Subjects who had been exposed to COVID-19, were actively infected with it, or had recovered from it provided the deeply sampled blood TCRbeta repertoires that made up the dataset. The repertoires were released in a freely available public database intended as a resource for research on the immune response to SARS-CoV-2. Samples were obtained from the ongoing ImmuneRACE study (first 160 participants) and from 1,254 subjects provided by 6 global collaborators. The sample metadata nearly always contained a de-identified subject ID, COVID-19 status, age in years and sex. Where available, HLA class I and class II types were taken from metadata supplied by the sample provider and were not determined by assay-based typing. General study outcomes and caveats: The amount of clinical and demographic metadata varied by source and participant and was provided uncurated.

Remarks on this clone: The antigen it recognizes is unknown. One base away there is no much larger clone; base qualities are not given.

At one collaborating source in Seattle, patients were enrolled during active infection and were followed longitudinally through the course of disease. Whole blood was collected in K2EDTA tubes by collaborating institutions according to the institutions' own protocols. For TCRbeta analysis, collaborators shipped samples in one of three forms: frozen whole blood, isolated PBMCs, or DNA extracted from either of those sample types. TCRbeta CDR3 regions were amplified from genomic DNA by means of the immunoSEQ Assay, a bias-controlled multiplex PCR. Turning to the authors' computational methods: The number of nucleated cells in each sample was estimated from the amplification of reference gene primers within the assay. To quantify the absolute abundance of each unique TCRbeta CDR3 rearrangement, sequence reads were collapsed and filtered. For each sample, productive Simpson clonality was calculated as the square root of Simpson's diversity index across productive rearrangements. The clones in this table, taken by TCRdb from immuneACCESS, are in-frame only. Not every clone is retained; where verified, under half of the shortfall comes from an unresolved V gene, and the cause of the rest is unknown. Clone size and V and J calls were adopted from that table, with D and trimming inferred from the DNA. Across this sample there are more than 150,000 clones, with about 93% seen only once. The top ten hold roughly 0.76% of the sample.

Clipping removes 5 bases from V and 7 bases from J, with 6 as the unmatched junction base count. From the cysteine through the phenylalanine, the CDR3 covers 13 amino acids. The retained sequence is limited to the CDR3, 39 bases, with the frame set at the first base. CDR1 and CDR2, per the germline V gene, are SGHTA and FQGTGA. This clonotype was sampled from a man aged 25-40 years with COVID-19, enrolled during active disease. The V and J genes are TRBV7-3 and TRBJ1-2; 8 nucleotides in the junction match TRBD1. The sequencing sample was made of peripheral blood. The base sequence is TGTGCCAGCAGCGCTCAGGGGGCTCTTGGCTACACCTTC. This codes for CASSAQGALGYTF.